This TCR beta chain was recorded in a study of blood T cell repertoires in COVID-19 (dated by TCRdb to the early 2020s). Context from the whole study: Samples covering the acute and convalescent phases of COVID-19 were provided by collaborators in the United States, Italy and Spain. The prospective study material was composed of cDNA or gDNA derived from T cells, B-cell-depleted T cells, or PBMCs. Deeply sampled blood TCRbeta repertoires from subjects exposed to, actively infected with, or recovered from COVID-19 were included in the dataset. The repertoires were released in a freely available public database meant as a resource for research on the immune response to SARS-CoV-2. The samples were drawn from the first 160 participants of the ongoing ImmuneRACE study and from over 950 subjects provided by 6 global collaborators. A de-identified subject ID, COVID-19 status, age in years and sex were almost always included in the sample metadata. Where available, HLA class I and class II types were taken from metadata supplied by the sample provider and were not determined by assay-based typing.

Whole blood was collected in K2EDTA tubes by collaborating institutions according to the institutions' own protocols. Collaborator samples were shipped for TCRbeta analysis as frozen whole blood, isolated PBMCs, or DNA extracted from either sample type. Comment on this clone: It has no known antigen specificity. No base qualities exist here, and no much larger clone lies one base off it.

TCRbeta CDR3 regions were amplified from genomic DNA using the immunoSEQ Assay, a bias-controlled multiplex PCR. In the authors' own workflow: Within the assay, amplification of reference gene primers was used to estimate how many nucleated cells each sample contained. To quantify the absolute abundance of each unique TCRbeta CDR3 rearrangement, sequence reads were collapsed and filtered. For each sample, productive Simpson clonality was calculated as the square root of Simpson's diversity index across productive rearrangements. This immuneACCESS table, as held by TCRdb, lists in-frame sequences with V and J called but not all clones. Of the missing ones, under half trace to an unresolved V gene in checked studies; the others have no known cause. V, J and clone size were drawn from that table, and D and trimming were deduced from the DNA. Counted in this sample were about 270,000 clones; approximately 85% of them appeared once. The ten largest clones take up roughly 9.6% of the sample.

Paper-wide results and their limitations: The quantity of clinical and demographic metadata differed by source and by participant and was supplied without curation.

The TCR sequence derives from a woman in her 70s with acute or convalescent COVID-19. Sequenced material: peripheral blood.

The CDR3 protein is CASSPLGRGKESTIYF. The sequenced DNA: TGTGCCAGCAGCCCACTTGGCAGGGGAAAGGAAAGCACCATATATTTT. The rearrangement joined TRBV9 to TRBJ1-3; TRBD1 might be the D gene, on 6 matching bases. CDR1 and CDR2, looked up from the germline V gene, are SGDLS and YYNGEE. The junction carries 23 bases between V and J, which are trimmed by 4 bases and 9 bases respectively. The CDR3, from cysteine to phenylalanine, totals 16 residues. Just the 48-base CDR3 DNA is kept, in frame starting at base 1.